The table lists the clone carrying this TCR beta chain with a count of one. This entry is derived from a study of PD-1 blockade in classical Hodgkin lymphoma. The data were produced by immunoSEQ multiplex PCR, yet TCRdb's version contains in-frame clones alone and is incomplete. This sample yields approximately 96,000 clones, of which more than 85% are seen a single time; less than 2% belongs to the top ten. Time point meaning: cycle 4 day 1 (C4D1), after more than five weeks of nivolumab. Every patient was affected by relapse after autologous stem cell transplantation, while exposure to brentuximab vedotin was not uniform. CDR3 length: 19 amino acids. V dropped 6 bases and J dropped 8; count of bases not matched to a gene: 24. Germline V gene sequence: CDR1 MDHEN, CDR2 SYDVKM.

This receptor was obtained from a human donor with classical Hodgkin lymphoma. The starting material was peripheral blood mononuclear cells (PBMCs), obtained before the fourth cycle of nivolumab. The chain links TRBV28 to TRBJ2-1; TRBD2 matches 8 bases. The DNA of the CDR3 is TGTGCCAGCAGGACCCGACTAGCGAGGGAGGATGGTGTCCACCATGAGCAGTTCTTC. Protein: CASRTRLAREDGVHHEQFF.